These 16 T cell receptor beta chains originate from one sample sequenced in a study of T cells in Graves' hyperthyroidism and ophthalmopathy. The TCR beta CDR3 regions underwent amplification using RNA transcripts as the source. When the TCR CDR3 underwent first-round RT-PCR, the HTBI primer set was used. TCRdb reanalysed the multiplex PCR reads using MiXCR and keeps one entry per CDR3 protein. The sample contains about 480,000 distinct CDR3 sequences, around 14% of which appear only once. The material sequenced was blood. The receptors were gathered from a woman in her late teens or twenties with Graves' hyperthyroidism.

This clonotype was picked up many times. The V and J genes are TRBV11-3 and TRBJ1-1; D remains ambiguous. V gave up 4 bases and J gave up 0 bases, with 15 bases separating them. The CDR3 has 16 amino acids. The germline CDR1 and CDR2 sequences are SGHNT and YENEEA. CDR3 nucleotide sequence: TGTGCCAGCAGCTCCAGCGGTATGAACCTGAACACTGAAGCTTTCTTT. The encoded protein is CASSSSGMNLNTEAFF.

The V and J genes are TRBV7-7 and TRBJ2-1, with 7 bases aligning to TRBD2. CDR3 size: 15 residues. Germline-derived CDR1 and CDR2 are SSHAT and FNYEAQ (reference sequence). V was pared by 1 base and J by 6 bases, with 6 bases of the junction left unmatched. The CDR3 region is CASSLGASGVNEQFF. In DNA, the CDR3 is TGTGCCAGCAGCTTAGGGGCTAGCGGAGTCAATGAGCAGTTCTTC.

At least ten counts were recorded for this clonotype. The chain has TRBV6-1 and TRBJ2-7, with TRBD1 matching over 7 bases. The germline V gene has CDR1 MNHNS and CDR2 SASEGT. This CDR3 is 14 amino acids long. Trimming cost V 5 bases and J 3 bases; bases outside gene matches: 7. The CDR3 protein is CASSPGQSGYEQYF. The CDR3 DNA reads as TGTGCCAGCAGTCCGGGACAGTCGGGCTACGAGCAGTACTTC.

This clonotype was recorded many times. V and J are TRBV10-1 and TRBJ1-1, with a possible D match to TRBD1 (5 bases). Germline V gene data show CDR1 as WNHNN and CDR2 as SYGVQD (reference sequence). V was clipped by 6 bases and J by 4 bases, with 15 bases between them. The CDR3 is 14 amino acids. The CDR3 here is CASSARRGGTEAFF. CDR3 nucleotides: TGCGCCAGCAGCGCGAGGAGGGGAGGCACTGAAGCTTTCTTT.

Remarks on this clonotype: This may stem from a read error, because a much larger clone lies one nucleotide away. The CDR3 loop is CASSLVAAGDYNEQFF. CDR3 DNA: TGCGCCAGCAGCTTGGTCGCTGCGGGAGATTACAATGAGCAGTTCTTC. The chain employs TRBV5-1 and TRBJ2-1; TRBD2 matches at 7 bases. The germline V gene has CDR1 SGHRS and CDR2 YFSETQ. The CDR3 covers 16 residues. Trimming took 0 bases from V and 4 from J; bases not matched to a gene: 7.

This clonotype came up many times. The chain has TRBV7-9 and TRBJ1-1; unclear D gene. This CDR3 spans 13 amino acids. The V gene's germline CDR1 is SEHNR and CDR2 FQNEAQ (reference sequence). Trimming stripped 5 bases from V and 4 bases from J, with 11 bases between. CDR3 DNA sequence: TGTGCCAGCAGCCAGCTGACGGGCACTGAAGCTTTCTTT. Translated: CASSQLTGTEAFF.

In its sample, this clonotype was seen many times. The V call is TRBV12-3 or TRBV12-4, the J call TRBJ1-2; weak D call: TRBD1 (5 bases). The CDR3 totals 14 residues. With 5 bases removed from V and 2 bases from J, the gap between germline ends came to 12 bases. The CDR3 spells CASSGTALNYGYTF. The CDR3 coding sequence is TGTGCCAGCAGTGGGACGGCCCTCAACTATGGCTACACCTTC.

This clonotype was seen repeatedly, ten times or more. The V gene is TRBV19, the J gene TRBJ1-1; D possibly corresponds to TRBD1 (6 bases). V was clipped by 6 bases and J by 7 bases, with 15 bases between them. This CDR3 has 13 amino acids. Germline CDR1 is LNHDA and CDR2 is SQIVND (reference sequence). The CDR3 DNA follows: TGTGCCAGTAGATGGTGGGGGCAGGGTGAAGCTTTCTTT. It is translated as CASRWWGQGEAFF.

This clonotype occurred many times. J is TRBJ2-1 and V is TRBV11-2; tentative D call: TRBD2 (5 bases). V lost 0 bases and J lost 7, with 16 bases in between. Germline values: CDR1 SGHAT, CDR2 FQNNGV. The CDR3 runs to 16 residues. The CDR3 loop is CASSLDGGLRVNEQFF. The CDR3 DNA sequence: TGTGCCAGCAGCTTAGACGGCGGGTTGAGGGTAAATGAGCAGTTCTTC.

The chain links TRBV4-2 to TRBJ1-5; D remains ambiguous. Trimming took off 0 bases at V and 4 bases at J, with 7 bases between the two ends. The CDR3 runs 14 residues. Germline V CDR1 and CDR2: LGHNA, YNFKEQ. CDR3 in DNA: TGTGCCAGCAGCCAAGAAAAAGGGAATCAGCCCCAGCATTTT. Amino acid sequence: CASSQEKGNQPQHF.

The CDR3 nucleotides are TGTGCCAGCAGCCAAGAAGGGGGGAGCGACTCCTACGAGCAGTACTTC. Its protein product is CASSQEGGSDSYEQYF. The chain combines TRBV4-2 with TRBJ2-7; D tentatively fits TRBD1 or TRBD2 (6 bases each). CDR3 length equals 16 residues. Trimming left V 0 bases short and J 0 bases short, with 12 bases between. From germline, CDR1 is LGHNA and CDR2 YNFKEQ.

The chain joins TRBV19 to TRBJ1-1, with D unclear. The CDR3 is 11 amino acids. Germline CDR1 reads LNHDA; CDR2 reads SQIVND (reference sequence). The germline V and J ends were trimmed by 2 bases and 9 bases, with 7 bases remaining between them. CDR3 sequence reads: CASSIKTKAFF. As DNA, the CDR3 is TGTGCCAGTAGTATAAAGACCAAAGCTTTCTTT.

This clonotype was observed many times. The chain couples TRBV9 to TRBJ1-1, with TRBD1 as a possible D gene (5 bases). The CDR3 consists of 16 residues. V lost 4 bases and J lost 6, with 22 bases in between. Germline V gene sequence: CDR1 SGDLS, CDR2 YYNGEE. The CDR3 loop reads CASSPRSGTWGSEAFF. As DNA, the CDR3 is TGTGCCAGCAGCCCCCGGAGTGGGACCTGGGGGTCTGAAGCTTTCTTT.

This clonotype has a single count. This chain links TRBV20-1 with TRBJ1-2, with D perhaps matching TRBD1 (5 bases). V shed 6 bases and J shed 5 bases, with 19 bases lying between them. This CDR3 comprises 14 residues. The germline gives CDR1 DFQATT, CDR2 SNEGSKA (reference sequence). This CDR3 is CSAEPGRSRYGYTF. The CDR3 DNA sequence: TGCAGTGCCGAACCGGGACGATCAAGATATGGCTACACCTTC.

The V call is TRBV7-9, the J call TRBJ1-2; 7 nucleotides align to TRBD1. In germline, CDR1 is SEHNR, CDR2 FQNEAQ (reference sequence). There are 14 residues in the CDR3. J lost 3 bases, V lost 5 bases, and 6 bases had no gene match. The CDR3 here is CASSSRQGHYGYTF. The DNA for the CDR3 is TGTGCCAGCAGCAGCCGACAGGGCCACTATGGCTACACCTTC.

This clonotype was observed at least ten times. The CDR3 DNA sequence: TGTGCCAGCAGCTGGGGCGACAGTAGTTCATCCTACAATGAGCAGTTCTTC. It yields the protein CASSWGDSSSSYNEQFF. This sequence joins TRBV13 and TRBJ2-1; perhaps TRBD1 as D (5 bases). The CDR3 is 17 amino acids. The germline V gene has CDR1 PRHDT and CDR2 FYEKMQ (reference sequence). Trimming left V 4 bases short and J 1 base short, with 17 bases between.